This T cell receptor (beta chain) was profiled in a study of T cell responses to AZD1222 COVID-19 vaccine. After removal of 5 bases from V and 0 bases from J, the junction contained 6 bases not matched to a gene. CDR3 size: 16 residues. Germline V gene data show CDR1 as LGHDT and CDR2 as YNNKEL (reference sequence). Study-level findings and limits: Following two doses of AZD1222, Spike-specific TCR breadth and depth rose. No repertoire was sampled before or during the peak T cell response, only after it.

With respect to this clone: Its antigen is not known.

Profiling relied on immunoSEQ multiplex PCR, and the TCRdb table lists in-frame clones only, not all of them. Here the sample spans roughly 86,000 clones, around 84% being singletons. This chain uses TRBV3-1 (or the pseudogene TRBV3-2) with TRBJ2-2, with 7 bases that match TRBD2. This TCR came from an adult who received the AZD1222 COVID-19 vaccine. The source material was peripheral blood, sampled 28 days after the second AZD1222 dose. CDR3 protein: CASSAWGGANTGELFF. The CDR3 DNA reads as TGTGCCAGCAGCGCATGGGGGGGAGCGAACACCGGGGAGCTGTTTTTT.